This TCR beta chain was captured in a study of OX40 agonist ivuxolimab in advanced cancers. About the study: The dose-escalation cohort had hepatocellular carcinoma, melanoma, renal cell or head and neck cancer.

CDR3 length equals 13 residues. The junction had 5 bases not matched to a gene; V was cut back by 10 bases and J by 2 bases. Per germline, CDR1 MDHEN and CDR2 SYDVKM. About this clone itself: The target antigen is unknown.

Study-wide points: Some patients who did not respond also had low normalized T-cell clonal expansion. CD8+ T cells showed, on average, more clonal expansion than CD4+ cells.

The assay was immunoSEQ multiplex PCR, and TCRdb's table has in-frame clones only and misses some. The sample has some 52,000 clones, 70% to 90% seen once. The TCR was taken from an adult with an advanced solid tumor such as melanoma, head and neck, liver or kidney cancer. V gene TRBV28 combines with J gene TRBJ2-3, with 8 bases matching TRBD1. This specimen was CD4+ or CD8+ T cells sorted from blood, taken in a trial of the OX40 agonist ivuxolimab. The chain's CDR3 is CATTDRDTDTQYF. The CDR3 coding sequence is TGTGCCACCACGGACAGGGACACAGATACGCAGTATTTT.